This T cell receptor beta chain was recovered during a study of neurological immune-mediated disorders. Overall study context: Multiple sclerosis patients numbering approximately 35 comprised approximately 30 relapsing-remitting and 3 secondary progressive patients.

Sorted libraries came from approximately 1 million CD4+ or CD8+ T cells. Study-wide findings and caveats: When the repertoires were grouped phylogenetically, those of 18 of the 34 multiple sclerosis patients came together in a single cluster of related CDR3 sequences, which points to a possible repertoire-level signature. Levels of TCR clonal expansion peaked in HTLV-1-associated myelopathy and reached their lowest in multiple sclerosis, under those of healthy controls.

V was pared by 8 bases and J by 0 bases, with 11 bases between. The CDR3 has 14 residues. Germline CDR1 and CDR2: MNHEY and SVGAGI. Via MiXCR, TCRdb re-called the 5' RACE reads, giving one row per CDR3 protein. The repertoire holds tens of thousands of distinct CDR3 sequences, with 17% as singletons. This clonotype occurred a few times. Its antigen is undetermined. The specimen sequenced was CD8+ T cells from blood. This clonotype was obtained from a woman aged 18-29 years with multiple sclerosis. The chain combines TRBV6-5 with TRBJ2-1; D gene uncertain. CDR3 sequence (DNA): TGTGCCAGCGGGAACAGAGACTCCTACAATGAGCAGTTCTTC. This codes for CASGNRDSYNEQFF.